Each of the 20 T cell receptor beta chains below was sequenced from the same sample in a study of blood T cell repertoires in COVID-19. Produced via immunoSEQ multiplex PCR; TCRdb's table is partial and in-frame only. The sample lists about 270,000 clones, 85% to 95% seen once, with approximately 2.9% in the top ten. The sequencing input was PBMCs or T cells enriched from blood (not recorded which). The receptors originated from a man aged 35-49 years who had been exposed to COVID-19.

The chain links TRBV5-4 to TRBJ1-3; 7 nucleotides align to TRBD1. Germline assignment: CDR1 SGHNT and CDR2 YYREEE (reference sequence). The CDR3 is 14 amino acids. J gave up 4 bases and V 2 bases, and 3 bases lay outside the gene matches. CDR3 protein: CASSFQGVGNTIYF. CDR3 DNA: TGTGCCAGCAGCTTCCAGGGGGTCGGAAACACCATATATTTT.

A note on this clone: The sample holds other DNA sequences that translate to the same CDR3. The J gene is TRBJ1-1, the V gene TRBV7-9; the D is unclear. The germline CDR1 and CDR2 sequences are SEHNR and FQNEAQ (reference sequence). Deletions cut 1 base from V and 0 bases from J, with 6 bases between. The CDR3 consists of 14 residues. CDR3 region: CASSLGHLNTEAFF. The CDR3 DNA follows: TGTGCCAGCAGCTTAGGACATCTGAACACTGAAGCTTTCTTT.

J is TRBJ2-7 and V is TRBV27, with 9 bases aligning to TRBD1. The CDR3 has 16 amino acids. Germline CDR1 reads MNHEY; CDR2 reads SMNVEV (reference sequence). After removal of 6 bases from V and 4 bases from J, the junction contained 13 bases not matched to a gene. The CDR3 coding sequence is TGTGCCAGCAGGGGGTCGCCGGGACAGGGCTCTTACGAGCAGTACTTC. Protein product: CASRGSPGQGSYEQYF.

The rearrangement joins TRBV27 to TRBJ2-7; 8 nucleotides agree with TRBD1. Germline CDR1 and CDR2: MNHEY and SMNVEV (reference sequence). Trimming removed 5 bases from V and 2 bases from J; junction bases left unmatched: 11. This CDR3 is built from 16 residues. The CDR3 spells CASSPRQGRRAYEQYF. CDR3 sequence (DNA): TGTGCCAGCAGTCCCCGACAGGGGAGAAGGGCCTACGAGCAGTACTTC.

The CDR3 reads CASSDPLETQYF. For the CDR3, the DNA is TGTGCCAGCAGCGATCCACTAGAGACCCAGTACTTC. The rearrangement links TRBV12-3 or TRBV12-4 to TRBJ2-5; no clear D gene. The CDR3 totals 12 residues. V lost 6 bases and J lost 4, with 9 bases in between.

The chain employs TRBV5-1 and TRBJ1-1, with a possible D match to TRBD1 (5 bases). Germline assignment: CDR1 SGHRS and CDR2 YFSETQ. CDR3 length equals 14 residues. The germline V and J ends were trimmed by 3 bases and 0 bases, with 9 bases remaining between them. The CDR3 loop is CASSYDRMNTEAFF. CDR3 bases: TGCGCCAGCAGCTACGACAGAATGAACACTGAAGCTTTCTTT. The variable domain in full, with the rest retrieved from reference TRBV5-1 and TRBJ1-1, is KAGVTQTPRYLIKTRGQQVTLSCSPISGHRSVSWYQQTPGQGLQFLFEYFSETQRNKGNFPGRFSGRQFSNSRSEMNVSTLELGDSALYLCASSYDRMNTEAFFGQGTRLTVV.

The chain is built from TRBV4-1 and TRBJ2-1; 11 bases agree with TRBD1. J lost 15 bases, V lost 1 base, and 11 bases had no gene match. The germline gives CDR1 MGHRA, CDR2 YSYEKL. The CDR3 has 15 residues. The CDR3 coding sequence is TGCGCCAGCAGCCAAGCGCAGGACAGGGGGCGTCGGTGGTTCTTC. Translating it yields CASSQAQDRGRRWFF.

The chain joins TRBV25-1 to TRBJ1-1; 12 bases match TRBD1. V trimming: 5 bases; J trimming: 4 bases; junction bases outside the gene matches: 8. The germline V gene encodes CDR1 MGHDK and CDR2 SYGVNS. The CDR3 sequence is 16 residues long. The CDR3 bases are TGTGCCAGCAGTAAACCCGGGACAGGGGGCGGCACTGAAGCTTTCTTT. It is translated as CASSKPGTGGGTEAFF.

This chain joins TRBV27 and TRBJ2-1; tentatively, D is TRBD2 (7 bases). The CDR3 runs 14 residues. The germline V gene encodes CDR1 MNHEY and CDR2 SMNVEV (reference sequence). Trimming left V 3 bases short and J 8 bases short, with 14 bases between. CDR3 protein: CASSLVGGGDEQFF. The DNA for the CDR3 is TGTGCCAGCAGTTTGGTGGGAGGGGGGGATGAGCAGTTCTTC.

V is TRBV7-3 and J is TRBJ1-1, with D perhaps TRBD1 (6 bases). Germline V gene lookup returns CDR1 SGHTA and CDR2 FQGTGA. The CDR3 has 14 amino acids. Trimming removed 4 bases at V and 3 bases at J, with 12 bases between. The CDR3 DNA sequence: TGTGCCAGCAGCTCGGACAGCCTAGACACTGAAGCTTTCTTT. Its protein is CASSSDSLDTEAFF.

The chain has TRBV6-5 and TRBJ2-4; a possible D gene is TRBD1 (6 bases). V was cut by 4 bases and J by 0 bases, with 13 bases left in between. Germline-derived CDR1 and CDR2 are MNHEY and SVGAGI. The CDR3 is made up of 16 amino acids. CDR3 amino acids: CASSLGQRGAKNIQYF. The DNA for the CDR3 is TGTGCCAGCAGTTTAGGACAGAGAGGAGCCAAAAACATTCAGTACTTC.

This sequence joins TRBV5-4 and TRBJ2-1, with 10 bases identical to TRBD2. The germline gives CDR1 SGHNT, CDR2 YYREEE (reference sequence). The CDR3 covers 15 residues. V was pared by 4 bases and J by 4 bases, with 5 bases of the junction left unmatched. CDR3 loop: CASSPTSGTYNEQFF. The DNA for the CDR3 is TGTGCCAGCAGCCCAACTAGCGGGACATACAATGAGCAGTTCTTC.

This sequence joins TRBV19 and TRBJ2-1; 8 nucleotides align to TRBD1. The length of the CDR3 is 17 residues. Germline CDR1 and CDR2: LNHDA and SQIVND (reference sequence). Losses at the gene ends were 4 bases for V and 4 bases for J; bases not matched to a gene: 12. CDR3 DNA: TGTGCCAGTAGTACCCGACAGGGGACACATATTTACAATGAGCAGTTCTTC. Its protein product is CASSTRQGTHIYNEQFF.

This chain uses TRBV6-2 or TRBV6-3 with TRBJ2-1, with 8 bases identical to TRBD1. The CDR3 spans 15 residues. The germline gives CDR1 MNHEY, CDR2 SVGEGT. V shed 2 bases, J shed 1 base, and the junction held 1 base outside the gene matches. The CDR3 DNA is TGTGCCAGCAGTTACCAGGGGGCGTCCTACAATGAGCAGTTCTTC. As protein: CASSYQGASYNEQFF.

This clone came up once. The chain couples TRBV20-1 to TRBJ2-7; no clear D gene. The germline V gene encodes CDR1 DFQATT and CDR2 SNEGSKA (reference sequence). The V gene lost 1 base and the J gene lost 6 bases, with 4 bases spanning the gap. The CDR3 is made up of 10 amino acids. CDR3: CSARGAEQYF. CDR3 DNA sequence: TGCAGTGCTAGAGGGGCCGAGCAGTACTTC.

A single count supports this clone. V usage is TRBV9 and J usage is TRBJ1-1; possible D gene TRBD1, 6 bases. The germline V gene has CDR1 SGDLS and CDR2 YYNGEE. V was cut by 0 bases and J by 1 base, with 16 bases left in between. The CDR3 contains 17 residues. CDR3 amino acids: CASSVERGAPWNTEAFF. CDR3 in DNA: TGTGCCAGCAGCGTAGAGCGGGGGGCGCCTTGGAACACTGAAGCTTTCTTT.

The rearrangement links TRBV12-5 to TRBJ2-5; D is perhaps TRBD1 (6 bases). CDR1 is LGHNT, CDR2 FRNRAP, per germline. With 6 bases removed from V and 4 bases from J, the gap between germline ends came to 12 bases. This CDR3 has 13 residues. In DNA form, the CDR3 reads TGTGCTAGTGGCCCAGGGGTGGTAGAGACCCAGTACTTC. Translated, it gives CASGPGVVETQYF.

The rearrangement uses TRBV7-2 and TRBJ1-6; 7 positions match TRBD1. With 5 bases clipped from V and 7 bases from J, the junction kept 8 bases outside the gene matches. Germline V gene data show CDR1 as SGHTA and CDR2 as FQGNSA. This CDR3 has 15 amino acids. CDR3 loop: CASSPRQGQNSPLHF. The CDR3 DNA reads TGTGCCAGCAGCCCACGACAGGGACAGAATTCACCCCTCCACTTT.

This chain uses TRBV7-6 with TRBJ1-1; D gene unclear. CDR1 and CDR2 from the germline V gene are SGHVS and FNYEAQ. The ends were cut back, 2 bases at V and 4 bases at J, with 11 bases in the middle. This CDR3 region has 14 residues. CDR3 residues: CASSLNPEGTEAFF. The CDR3 DNA sequence: TGTGCCAGCAGCTTAAACCCCGAGGGCACTGAAGCTTTCTTT.

The chain joins TRBV5-1 to TRBJ2-1; possible D gene TRBD2, 6 bases. The V gene lost 4 bases and the J gene lost 0 bases, with 8 bases spanning the gap. The CDR3 loop spans 14 amino acids. CDR1 SGHRS and CDR2 YFSETQ come from the germline V gene. The CDR3 DNA sequence: TGCGCCAGCAGCCCGACTAGCTCCTACAATGAGCAGTTCTTC. Protein product: CASSPTSSYNEQFF.